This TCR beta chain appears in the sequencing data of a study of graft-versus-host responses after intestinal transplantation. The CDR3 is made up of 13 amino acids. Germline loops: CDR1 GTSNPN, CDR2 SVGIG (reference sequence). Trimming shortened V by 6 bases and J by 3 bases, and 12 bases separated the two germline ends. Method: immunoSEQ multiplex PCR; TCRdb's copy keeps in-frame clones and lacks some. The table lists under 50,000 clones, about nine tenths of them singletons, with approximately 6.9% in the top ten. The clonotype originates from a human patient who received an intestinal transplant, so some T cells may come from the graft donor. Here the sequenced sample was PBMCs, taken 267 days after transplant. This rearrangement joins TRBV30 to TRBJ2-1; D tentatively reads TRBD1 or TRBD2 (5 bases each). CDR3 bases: TGTGCCTGCCGCCTTGGGGGCTACAATGAGCAGTTCTTC. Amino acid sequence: CACRLGGYNEQFF.